This T cell receptor beta chain originates from a study of early T cells in non-severe SARS-CoV-2 infection. Overall study: The sequenced material was bulk RNA from unsorted whole blood, and its chains were unpaired.

Comments on this clonotype: Its specificity is unknown.

The ends lost 1 base at V and 5 bases at J; junction bases unmatched: 2. The germline V gene encodes CDR1 SQVTM and CDR2 ANQGSEA. This CDR3 contains 14 residues. Study-level findings and limits: Missing private and CD4 specificities, VDJdb matching favored anti-spike CD8 responses.

Individual cDNA molecules were tagged with unique molecular identifiers. TCRdb passed the 5' RACE reads through MiXCR, listing each CDR3 protein once. Here the sample spans 70,000 to 90,000 distinct CDR3 sequences, 15% to 17% being singletons. The material sequenced was whole blood. J is TRBJ2-1 and V is TRBV29-1, with 10 bases aligning to TRBD2. The clonotype was recovered from an adult who was a healthcare worker with PCR-confirmed SARS-CoV-2 infection or an uninfected control (not recorded which). Written as DNA, the CDR3 is TGCAGCGTTGAAGCTAGCGGGAGACACAATGAGCAGTTCTTC. Its protein product is CSVEASGRHNEQFF.